Detailed here is one T cell receptor beta chain. This clonotype was seen ten or more times. No antigen is known for it. Base-call qualities are not available, and no considerably larger clone is one nucleotide away. This record belongs to a study of HIV-infected patients and healthy controls (dated by TCRdb to the mid-2010s). The study in broad terms: The study asked whether deep sequencing of the TCR repertoire from small blood samples of HIV patients could detect immune perturbation and reconstitution. The investigation overall reported the following: Most CMV-associated CDR3s became more frequent during therapy, although their change was not significant, whereas HIV-associated CDR3s showed a significant decrease in frequency. Healthy controls shared more CDR3s between individuals than HIV+ patients, by Jaccard index and by count of highly shared sequences. Slight age and sex profile differences between the study cohorts did not explain the observed diversity differences. Only sixteen HIV-infected individuals were processed, which the authors considered a major limit on how widely the findings apply. Compared with untreated HIV+ repertoires, healthy control repertoires had roughly threefold more distinct CDR3s and higher Shannon diversity. Sequencing depth was restricted by the use of whole blood, which also prevented the dynamics of distinct T-cell subpopulations from being separated. MAIT cell alpha-chain CDR3s were present at high frequency in healthy controls but severely depleted in HIV+ repertoires. Unequal numbers of distinct sequences between patients and controls complicated comparisons, and size-matching overweighted rare events from HIV-infected data. In the study, no determination of donor HLA types was made. Eight alpha and eight beta V genes showed significantly different mean usage between HIV-infected patients and controls. HIV-infected repertoires had significantly higher mean Gini indices than controls, possibly reflecting oligoclonality. The apparent post-therapy recovery of the Gini index in HIV-infected patients was not reproduced in size-matched repertoire data. Alpha-beta chain pairing was not determined in the samples.

Whole blood was used without cell fractionation, so the repertoire reflected all unsorted peripheral T cells. Ten uninfected healthy donors were sampled as controls, a few of whom were sampled twice approximately 14 weeks apart. A 2.5 ml sample of peripheral blood was drawn into Tempus tubes for RNA extraction. Residual genomic DNA was removed with the TURBO-DNase kit and globin mRNA was depleted with GLOBINclear. The germline V gene (reference sequence) provides CDR1 DFQATT and CDR2 SNEGSKA. V gives up 5 bases and J gives up 6 bases, and the segment between their germline ends measures 16 bases. Including the terminal cysteine and phenylalanine, the CDR3 comprises 13 residues. Only the CDR3 region is kept as DNA, spanning 39 bases read in frame from base 1. Using SuperScript III with primers targeting the alpha and beta constant regions, 500 ng of RNA was reverse transcribed. Separate alpha and beta chain libraries were generated by chain-specific third strand synthesis with multiplexing indices. To avoid primer bias, the protocol used one single primer pair to amplify every rearrangement within a chain, and the protocol also attached molecular barcodes to each cDNA molecule. Purified cDNA was ligated with T4 RNA Ligase 1 onto a 5' RACE adapter bearing a random hexamer and the SP2 sequencing primer site. With slow temperature ramps used to favor optimal annealing, second strand synthesis was primed from the SP2 site with Phusion polymerase. Each molecule's 12-nucleotide barcode consisted of two random hexamer sequences, both added before amplification and joined together. P5 and P7 adapter elements plus a second index were added in a short first PCR, which was followed by a roughly 21-cycle amplification PCR with P5s and P7 primers. In total the libraries went through roughly 26 PCR cycles, after which the libraries were quantified on a Qubit, sized on a Bioanalyzer, and diluted to around 4 nM. Normalized libraries were sequenced on an Illumina MiSeq with 2 x 250 paired-end kits. Reverse transcription reactions underwent purification over MinElute columns, with elution into 10 ul Tris-Cl. Adapter ligations were incubated for around 20 hours at 16 degrees C and subsequently purified with AMPure XP beads at a 1:1 ratio. Per the authors' processing: A modified Decombinator processed the demultiplexed FASTQ files and output V, J, insert and barcode information. Any sequence that shared a barcode yet differed from the dominant sequence was discarded as an error, and the number of original cDNA molecules was estimated by counting barcodes clustered at Levenshtein distance 3. Downstream analyses used R packages ineq, vegan, igraph and RCytoscape, with IMGT nomenclature and CDR3 definitions. V gene usage was computed over distinct sequences, each TCR counted once to avoid skew from clonal expansion. Unique CDR3 amino acid sequences within a donor were connected in similarity networks whenever two sequences differed by a single Levenshtein edit. Published HIV-specific CDR3s (around 90 alpha, approximately 680 beta) and CMV-specific CDR3s (around 12 alpha, 250 to 300 beta) were compiled and searched for in the repertoires. It was shown by random subsampling to size-matched repertoires that the decreased diversity of patients was not caused by their lower sequence numbers. TCRdb reprocessing: public reads trimmed at Q25 with fastp, clones called with MiXCR, in-frame beta chains kept. Rows are unified per CDR3 protein, each entry keeping the most common DNA and genes. TCRdb assigned the V and J calls; the authors' analysis was not used. This sample is represented by nearly 25,000 distinct CDR3 sequences; 8.5% of them were singletons. The ten largest clones capture approximately 4.2% of the sample.

Source material: blood. The chain uses TRBV20-1 and TRBJ1-2; the D gene lacks a confident call. The receptor's source is an adult in good health. The CDR3 reads CSAPTWGVDGYTF. The nucleotides read TGCAGTGCTCCCACTTGGGGTGTAGATGGCTACACCTTC.